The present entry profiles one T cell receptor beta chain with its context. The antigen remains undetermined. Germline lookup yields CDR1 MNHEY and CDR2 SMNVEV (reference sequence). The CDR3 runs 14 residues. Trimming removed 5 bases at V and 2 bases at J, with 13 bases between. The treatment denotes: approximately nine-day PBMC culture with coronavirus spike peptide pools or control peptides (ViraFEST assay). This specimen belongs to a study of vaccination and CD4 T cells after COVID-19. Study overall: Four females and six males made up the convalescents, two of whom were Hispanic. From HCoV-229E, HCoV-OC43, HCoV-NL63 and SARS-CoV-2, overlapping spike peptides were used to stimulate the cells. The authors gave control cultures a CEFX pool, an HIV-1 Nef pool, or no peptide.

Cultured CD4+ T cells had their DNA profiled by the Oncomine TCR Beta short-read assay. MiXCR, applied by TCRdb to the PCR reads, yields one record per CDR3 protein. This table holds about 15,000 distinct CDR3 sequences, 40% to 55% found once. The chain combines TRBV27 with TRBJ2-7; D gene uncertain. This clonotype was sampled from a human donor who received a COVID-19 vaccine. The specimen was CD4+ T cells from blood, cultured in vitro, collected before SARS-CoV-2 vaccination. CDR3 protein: CASSRGSGPYEQYF. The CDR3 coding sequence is TGTGCCAGCAGTCGTGGCTCCGGTCCCTACGAGCAGTACTTC.